Listed below are T cell receptor beta chains from one sample, sequenced in a study of cytomegalovirus exposure and HLA in healthy donors. TCRdb's table, derived via immunoSEQ multiplex PCR, lists solely in-frame clones and lacks some. The sample carries about 150,000 clones, roughly 85% recorded once. The sequencing sample was made of PBMCs. The receptors were gathered from a boy under 10 years old in good health and CMV-seronegative. Each CDR3 is given with its conserved first and last residue. Each record gives: J gene, CDR3 length, V gene, CDR3 protein.

J gene: TRBJ1-4; CDR3 length: 15; V gene: TRBV13; CDR3 protein: CASSPFSGGNEKLFF
J gene: TRBJ2-5; CDR3 length: 14; V gene: TRBV7-9; CDR3 protein: CASSLGIGAETQYF
J gene: TRBJ2-2; CDR3 length: 14; V gene: TRBV25-1; CDR3 protein: CASSETGYTGELFF
J gene: TRBJ2-2; CDR3 length: 21; V gene: TRBV21-1; CDR3 protein: CASSKNPDRSHRGMNTGELFF
J gene: TRBJ2-5; CDR3 length: 12; V gene: TRBV11-3; CDR3 protein: CAPAKLQETQYF
J gene: TRBJ1-3; CDR3 length: 14; V gene: TRBV2; CDR3 protein: CASRETGPGNTIYF
J gene: TRBJ2-1; CDR3 length: 13; V gene: TRBV9; CDR3 protein: CASSVDRENEQFF
J gene: TRBJ2-5; CDR3 length: 10; V gene: TRBV20-1; CDR3 protein: CSAPLETQYF
J gene: TRBJ1-6; CDR3 length: 15; V gene: TRBV7-9; CDR3 protein: CASSRPGERSSPLHF
J gene: TRBJ2-5; CDR3 length: 15; V gene: TRBV7-9; CDR3 protein: CASSLATGFVETQYF
J gene: TRBJ1-5; CDR3 length: 16; V gene: TRBV5-6; CDR3 protein: CASSLAIGGAGQPQHF
J gene: TRBJ2-5; CDR3 length: 15; V gene: TRBV2; CDR3 protein: CASTSPGQGAETQYF
J gene: TRBJ1-2; CDR3 length: 13; V gene: TRBV7-9; CDR3 protein: CASSPLIVRGYTF
J gene: TRBJ2-5; CDR3 length: 15; V gene: TRBV11-2; CDR3 protein: CASSLELAGQETQYF
J gene: TRBJ2-1; CDR3 length: 17; V gene: TRBV15; CDR3 protein: CATSIHPGLAGYVAQFF
J gene: TRBJ2-3; CDR3 length: 12; V gene: TRBV29-1; CDR3 protein: CSVESLADTQYF
J gene: TRBJ2-6; CDR3 length: 17; V gene: TRBV10-3; CDR3 protein: CAISDLTGFSGANVLTF
J gene: TRBJ2-1; CDR3 length: 17; V gene: TRBV18; CDR3 protein: CASSYGLAGGGDNEQFF
J gene: TRBJ2-3; CDR3 length: 18; V gene: TRBV6-1; CDR3 protein: CASSEVRLAGGLTDMQYF
J gene: TRBJ1-1; CDR3 length: 13; V gene: TRBV30; CDR3 protein: CAWRAGGRRGAFF
J gene: TRBJ2-1; CDR3 length: 15; V gene: TRBV28; CDR3 protein: CASSPRDRGYNEQFF
J gene: TRBJ2-3; CDR3 length: 14; V gene: TRBV2; CDR3 protein: CASSWTGSTDTQYF
J gene: TRBJ2-3; CDR3 length: 13; V gene: TRBV18; CDR3 protein: CASSPGVTDTQYF
J gene: TRBJ2-1; CDR3 length: 15; V gene: TRBV5-1; CDR3 protein: CASSLSGRERNEQFF
J gene: TRBJ1-2; CDR3 length: 14; V gene: TRBV2; CDR3 protein: CASSDGGGDYGYTF
J gene: TRBJ1-2; CDR3 length: 13; V gene: TRBV15; CDR3 protein: CATSRERTGGYTF
J gene: TRBJ1-5; CDR3 length: 15; V gene: TRBV28; CDR3 protein: CASSLPGRGGQPQHF
J gene: TRBJ1-5; CDR3 length: 14; V gene: TRBV27; CDR3 protein: CASGRTGWRQPQHF
J gene: TRBJ1-2; CDR3 length: 14; V gene: TRBV28; CDR3 protein: CASSDNRGPRGYTF
J gene: TRBJ2-7; CDR3 length: 14; V gene: TRBV5-1; CDR3 protein: CASSFSGRADEQYF
J gene: TRBJ2-1; CDR3 length: 12; V gene: TRBV28; CDR3 protein: CASSGAGYEQFF
J gene: TRBJ1-1; CDR3 length: 14; V gene: TRBV6-1; CDR3 protein: CASSEQGTNTEAFF
J gene: TRBJ1-6; CDR3 length: 18; V gene: TRBV27; CDR3 protein: CASAILDPRAGYNSPLHF
J gene: TRBJ2-1; CDR3 length: 12; V gene: TRBV29-1; CDR3 protein: CSVERGYNEQFF
J gene: TRBJ2-1; CDR3 length: 16; V gene: TRBV11-2; CDR3 protein: CASSLRGGSGDFEQFF
J gene: TRBJ2-7; CDR3 length: 15; V gene: TRBV28; CDR3 protein: CASSFGFDSTYEQYF
J gene: TRBJ1-5; CDR3 length: 13; V gene: TRBV29-1; CDR3 protein: CSVGGAGNQPQHF
J gene: TRBJ2-7; CDR3 length: 15; V gene: TRBV11-2; CDR3 protein: CASSSNRDFPYEQYF
J gene: TRBJ1-2; CDR3 length: 13; V gene: TRBV28; CDR3 protein: CASITGTGNGYTF
J gene: TRBJ2-6; CDR3 length: 16; V gene: TRBV5-4; CDR3 protein: CASSGREASGANVLTF
J gene: TRBJ2-1; CDR3 length: 16; V gene: TRBV5-1; CDR3 protein: CASSEGLAGVVNEQFF
J gene: TRBJ2-3; CDR3 length: 15; V gene: TRBV14; CDR3 protein: CASSQAGFTGDTQYF
J gene: TRBJ1-5; CDR3 length: 15; V gene: TRBV27; CDR3 protein: CASSLDSSSNQPQHF
J gene: TRBJ2-5; CDR3 length: 16; V gene: TRBV18; CDR3 protein: CASSPQRGQTGETQYF
J gene: TRBJ1-4; CDR3 length: 14; V gene: TRBV5-6; CDR3 protein: CASSPGLVDEKLFF
J gene: TRBJ1-2; CDR3 length: 14; V gene: TRBV15; CDR3 protein: CATSNRHFPYGYTF
J gene: TRBJ1-2; CDR3 length: 11; V gene: TRBV29-1; CDR3 protein: CSATRGRGYTF
J gene: TRBJ2-3; CDR3 length: 17; V gene: TRBV15; CDR3 protein: CATSTEGNGRATDTQYF
J gene: TRBJ1-2; CDR3 length: 12; V gene: TRBV29-1; CDR3 protein: CSVVTESYGYTF
J gene: TRBJ2-7; CDR3 length: 14; V gene: TRBV7-9; CDR3 protein: CASSLVPGAYEQYF
J gene: TRBJ1-5; CDR3 length: 15; V gene: TRBV11-2; CDR3 protein: CASSPGGGSNQPQHF
J gene: TRBJ2-7; CDR3 length: 16; V gene: TRBV28; CDR3 protein: CASSFGGVWRAYEQYF
J gene: TRBJ2-3; CDR3 length: 15; V gene: TRBV6-5; CDR3 protein: CASSYSALAGATQYF
J gene: TRBJ1-2; CDR3 length: 13; V gene: TRBV29-1; CDR3 protein: CSVEEEGARGYTF
J gene: TRBJ1-2; CDR3 length: 13; V gene: TRBV6-5; CDR3 protein: CASTRDYNYGYTF